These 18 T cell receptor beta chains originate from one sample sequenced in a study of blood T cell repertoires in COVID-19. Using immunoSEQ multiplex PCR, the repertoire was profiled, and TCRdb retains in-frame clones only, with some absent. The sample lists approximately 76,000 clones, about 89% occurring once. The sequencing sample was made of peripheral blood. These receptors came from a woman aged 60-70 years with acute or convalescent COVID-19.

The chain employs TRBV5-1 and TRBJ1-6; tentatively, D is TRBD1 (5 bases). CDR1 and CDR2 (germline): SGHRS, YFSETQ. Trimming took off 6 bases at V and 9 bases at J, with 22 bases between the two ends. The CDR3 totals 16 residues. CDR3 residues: CASTVETAEMGSPLHF. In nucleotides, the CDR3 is TGCGCCAGCACCGTAGAGACAGCTGAAATGGGTTCACCCCTCCACTTT.

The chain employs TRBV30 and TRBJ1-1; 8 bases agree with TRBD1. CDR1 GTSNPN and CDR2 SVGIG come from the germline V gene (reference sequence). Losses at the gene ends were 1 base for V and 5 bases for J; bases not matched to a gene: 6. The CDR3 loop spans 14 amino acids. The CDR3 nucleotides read TGTGCCTGGAGTGCAGGGGGCAGTGGGACTGAAGCTTTCTTT. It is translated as CAWSAGGSGTEAFF.

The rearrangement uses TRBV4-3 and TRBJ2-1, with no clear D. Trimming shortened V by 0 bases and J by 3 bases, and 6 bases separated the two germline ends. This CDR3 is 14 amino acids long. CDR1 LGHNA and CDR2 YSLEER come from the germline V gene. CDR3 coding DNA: TGCGCCAGCAGCCAAGATCCTAGCTACAATGAGCAGTTCTTC. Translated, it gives CASSQDPSYNEQFF.

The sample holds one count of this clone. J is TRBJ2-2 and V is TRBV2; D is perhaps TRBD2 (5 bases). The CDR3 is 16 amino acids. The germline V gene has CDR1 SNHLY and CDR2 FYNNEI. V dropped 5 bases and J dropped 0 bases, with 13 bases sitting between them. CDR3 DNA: TGTGCCAGCAGTTTCAGCGGCCCACCGAACACCGGGGAGCTGTTTTTT. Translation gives CASSFSGPPNTGELFF.

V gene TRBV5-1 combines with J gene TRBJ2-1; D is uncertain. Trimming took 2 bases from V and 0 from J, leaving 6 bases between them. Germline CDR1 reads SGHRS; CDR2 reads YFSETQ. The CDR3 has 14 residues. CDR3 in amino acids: CASSFGDSYNEQFF. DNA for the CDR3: TGCGCCAGCAGCTTCGGTGACTCCTACAATGAGCAGTTCTTC.

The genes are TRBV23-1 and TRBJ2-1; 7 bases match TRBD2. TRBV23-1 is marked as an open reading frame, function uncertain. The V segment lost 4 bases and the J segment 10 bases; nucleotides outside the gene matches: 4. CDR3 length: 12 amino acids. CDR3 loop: CASSPGGREQFF. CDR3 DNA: TGCGCCAGCAGTCCGGGGGGACGGGAGCAGTTCTTC.

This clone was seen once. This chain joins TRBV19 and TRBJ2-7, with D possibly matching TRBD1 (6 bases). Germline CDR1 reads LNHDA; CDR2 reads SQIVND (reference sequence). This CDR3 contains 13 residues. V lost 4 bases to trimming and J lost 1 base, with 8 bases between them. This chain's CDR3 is CASSRQESYEQYF. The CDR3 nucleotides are TGTGCCAGTAGTAGACAGGAGTCCTACGAGCAGTACTTC.

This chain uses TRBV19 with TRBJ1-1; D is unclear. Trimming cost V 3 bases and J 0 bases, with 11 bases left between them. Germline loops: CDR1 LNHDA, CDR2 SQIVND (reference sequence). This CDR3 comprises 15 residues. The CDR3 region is CASSINGQMNTEAFF. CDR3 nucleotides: TGTGCCAGTAGTATCAATGGGCAGATGAACACTGAAGCTTTCTTT.

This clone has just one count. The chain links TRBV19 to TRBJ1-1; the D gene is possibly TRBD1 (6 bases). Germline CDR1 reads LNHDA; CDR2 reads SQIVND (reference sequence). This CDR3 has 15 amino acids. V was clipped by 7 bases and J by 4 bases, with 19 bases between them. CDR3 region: CASKRTGLRGTEAFF. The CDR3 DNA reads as TGTGCCAGTAAGAGAACAGGGCTGAGGGGCACTGAAGCTTTCTTT.

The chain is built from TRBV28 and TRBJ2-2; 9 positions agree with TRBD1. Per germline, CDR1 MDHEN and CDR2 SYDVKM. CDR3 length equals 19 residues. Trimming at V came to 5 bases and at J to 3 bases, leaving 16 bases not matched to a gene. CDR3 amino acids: CASSPSPGQGFWDTGELFF. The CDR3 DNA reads TGTGCCAGCAGTCCCTCTCCGGGACAGGGTTTCTGGGACACCGGGGAGCTGTTTTTT.

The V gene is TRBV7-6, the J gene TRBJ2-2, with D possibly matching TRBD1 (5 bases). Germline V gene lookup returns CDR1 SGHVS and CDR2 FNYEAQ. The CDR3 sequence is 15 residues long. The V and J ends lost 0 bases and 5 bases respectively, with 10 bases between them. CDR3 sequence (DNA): TGTGCCAGCAGCTTAGCCCAGGGTATTACCGGGGAGCTGTTTTTT. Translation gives CASSLAQGITGELFF.

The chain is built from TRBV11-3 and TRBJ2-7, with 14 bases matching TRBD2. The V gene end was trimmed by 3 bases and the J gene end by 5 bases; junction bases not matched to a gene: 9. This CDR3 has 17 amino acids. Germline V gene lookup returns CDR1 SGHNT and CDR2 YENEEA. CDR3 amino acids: CASSLTSGRAGGDEQYF. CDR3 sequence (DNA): TGTGCCAGCAGCTTGACTAGCGGGAGGGCGGGGGGCGACGAGCAGTACTTC.

The CDR3 DNA follows: TGTGCCAGCAACCGCTGGACGGGCGGCGGGGATACGCAGTATTTT. Translated, it gives CASNRWTGGGDTQYF. The chain has TRBV2 and TRBJ2-3; tentative D call: TRBD2 (5 bases). The CDR3 extends over 15 amino acids. Trimming pared 7 bases from V and 6 bases from J, leaving 20 bases between. In germline, CDR1 is SNHLY, CDR2 FYNNEI.

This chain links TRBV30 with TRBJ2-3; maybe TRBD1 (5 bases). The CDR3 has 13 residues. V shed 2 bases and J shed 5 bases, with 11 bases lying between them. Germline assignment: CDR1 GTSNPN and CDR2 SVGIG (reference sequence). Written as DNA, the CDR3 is TGTGCCTGGAGTTTGGGGCCGGGAGATACGCAGTATTTT. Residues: CAWSLGPGDTQYF. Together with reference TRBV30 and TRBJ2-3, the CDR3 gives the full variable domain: SQTIHQWPATLVQPVGSPLSLECTVEGTSNPNLYWYRQAAGRGLQLLFYSVGIGQISSEVPQNLSASRPQDRQFILSSKKLLLSDSGFYLCAWSLGPGDTQYFGPGTRLTVL.

CDR3 nucleotides: TGCAGCGTCAACTCCCAGGGGGTTTACTACGAGCAGTACTTC. Amino acids: CSVNSQGVYYEQYF. The rearrangement joins TRBV29-1 to TRBJ2-7, with 7 bases fitting TRBD1. Germline V lookup: CDR1 SQVTM, CDR2 ANQGSEA. The CDR3 has 14 residues. Trimming at V came to 6 bases and at J to 3 bases, leaving 11 bases not matched to a gene.

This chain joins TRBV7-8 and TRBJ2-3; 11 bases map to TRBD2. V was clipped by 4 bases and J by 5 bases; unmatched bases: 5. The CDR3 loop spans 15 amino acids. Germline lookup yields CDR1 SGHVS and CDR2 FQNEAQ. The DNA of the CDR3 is TGTGCCAGCAGCTCATTAGCGGGAGGGTTAGATACGCAGTATTTT. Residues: CASSSLAGGLDTQYF.

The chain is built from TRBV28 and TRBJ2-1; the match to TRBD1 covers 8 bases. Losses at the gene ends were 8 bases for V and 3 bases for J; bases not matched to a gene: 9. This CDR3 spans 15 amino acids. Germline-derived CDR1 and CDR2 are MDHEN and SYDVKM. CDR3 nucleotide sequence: TGTGCCAGCCGCCTCGGGACAGGACACTACAATGAGCAGTTCTTC. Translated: CASRLGTGHYNEQFF.

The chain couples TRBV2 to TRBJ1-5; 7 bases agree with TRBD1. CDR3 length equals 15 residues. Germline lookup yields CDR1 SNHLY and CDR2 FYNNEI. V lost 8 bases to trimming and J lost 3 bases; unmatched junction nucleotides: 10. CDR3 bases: TGTGCCAGCCGGGGGAGACAGGGTGACAATCAGCCCCAGCATTTT. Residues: CASRGRQGDNQPQHF.